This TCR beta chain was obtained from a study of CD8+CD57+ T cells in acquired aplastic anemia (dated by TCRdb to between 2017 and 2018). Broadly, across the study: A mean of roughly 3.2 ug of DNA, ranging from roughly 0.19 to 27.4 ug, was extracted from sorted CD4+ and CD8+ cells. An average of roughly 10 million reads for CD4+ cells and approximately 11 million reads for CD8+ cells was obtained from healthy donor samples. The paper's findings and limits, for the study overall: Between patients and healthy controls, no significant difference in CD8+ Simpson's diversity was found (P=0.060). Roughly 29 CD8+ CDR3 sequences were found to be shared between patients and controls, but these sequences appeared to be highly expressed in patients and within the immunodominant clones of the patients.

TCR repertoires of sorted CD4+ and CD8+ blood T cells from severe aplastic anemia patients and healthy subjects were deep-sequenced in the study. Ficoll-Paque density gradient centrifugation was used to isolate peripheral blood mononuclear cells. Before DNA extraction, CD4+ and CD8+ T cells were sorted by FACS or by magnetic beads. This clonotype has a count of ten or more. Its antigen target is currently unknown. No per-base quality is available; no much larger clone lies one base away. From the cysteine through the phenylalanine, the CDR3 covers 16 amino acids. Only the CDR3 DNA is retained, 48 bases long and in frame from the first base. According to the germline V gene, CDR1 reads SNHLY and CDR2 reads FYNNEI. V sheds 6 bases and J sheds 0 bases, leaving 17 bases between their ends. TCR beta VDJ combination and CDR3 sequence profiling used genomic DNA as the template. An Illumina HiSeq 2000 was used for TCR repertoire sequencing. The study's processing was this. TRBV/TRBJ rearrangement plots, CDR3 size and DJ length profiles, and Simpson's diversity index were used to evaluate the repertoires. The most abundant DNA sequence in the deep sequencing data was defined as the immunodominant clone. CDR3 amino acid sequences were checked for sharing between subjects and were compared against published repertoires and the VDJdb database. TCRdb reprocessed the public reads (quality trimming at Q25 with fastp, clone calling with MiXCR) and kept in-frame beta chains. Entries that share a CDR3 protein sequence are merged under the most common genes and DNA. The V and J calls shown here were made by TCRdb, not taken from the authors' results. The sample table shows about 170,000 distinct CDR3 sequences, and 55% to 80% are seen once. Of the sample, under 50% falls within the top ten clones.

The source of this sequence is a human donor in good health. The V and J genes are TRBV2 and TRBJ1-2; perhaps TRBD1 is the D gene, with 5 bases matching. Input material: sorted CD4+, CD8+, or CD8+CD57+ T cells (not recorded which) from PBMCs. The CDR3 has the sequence CASSDYGTDPNYGYTF. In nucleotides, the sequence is TGTGCCAGCAGCGACTACGGGACGGACCCTAACTATGGCTACACCTTC.